The 12 T cell receptor beta chains below come from one sample, sequenced in a study of metastatic and nonmetastatic thyroid tumors. From the PCR reads, TCRdb re-called clones with MiXCR. The repertoire holds roughly 70,000 clones, with around 20% as singletons. No patient received treatment before thyroid surgery. Sequencing was done on a sample of blood. These receptors were taken from a female donor with papillary thyroid cancer or a benign thyroid nodule (not recorded which). Some clones in this sample may be carry-over from other donors' samples.

This clone has at least ten counts. This sequence joins TRBV29-1 and TRBJ2-1, with 9 bases matching TRBD2. The CDR3 runs to 14 residues. V shed 4 bases and J 10 bases; nucleotides not matched to a gene: 11. Germline CDR1 SQVTM, CDR2 ANQGSEA. The CDR3 DNA reads TGCAGCGTTGGGGGACTAGCCCCAGGGGAGGAGCAGTTCTTC. This codes for CSVGGLAPGEEQFF.

The V call is TRBV11-3, the J call TRBJ2-2; TRBD2 might be the D (5 bases). The CDR3 length is 15 residues. Germline CDR1 reads SGHNT; CDR2 reads YENEEA. Trimming stripped 3 bases from V and 3 bases from J, with 11 bases between. The CDR3 reads CASSLGVWDTGELFF. The CDR3 bases are TGTGCCAGCAGCTTGGGAGTTTGGGACACCGGGGAGCTGTTTTTT.

This clone was seen repeatedly, ten times or more. The chain has TRBV14 and TRBJ1-2, with D unresolved. Germline loops: CDR1 SGHDN, CDR2 FVKESK. The V end lost 4 bases, the J end lost 2 bases, and 11 bases lay between the germline ends. CDR3 length: 14 residues. The CDR3 protein is CASSLSGPNYGYTF. The CDR3 nucleotides are TGTGCCAGCAGCCTCTCCGGGCCGAACTATGGCTACACCTTC.

At least ten counts were recorded for this clone. V usage is TRBV10-3 and J usage is TRBJ2-1, with TRBD1 identical over 8 bases. The CDR3 runs to 16 residues. Trimming removed 7 bases from V and 2 bases from J; junction bases left unmatched: 10. Germline CDR1 ENHRY, CDR2 SYGVKD. The CDR3 DNA is TGTGCCATCAAGACCGGGACAGGTAGCCCCTACAATGAGCAGTTCTTC. This codes for CAIKTGTGSPYNEQFF.

The sample holds one count of this clone. The sample holds other DNA sequences that translate to the same CDR3. V usage is TRBV9 and J usage is TRBJ2-4; 11 positions match TRBD2. Germline values: CDR1 SGDLS, CDR2 YYNGEE. The CDR3 has 18 residues. Trimming at V came to 0 bases and at J to 4 bases, leaving 9 bases not matched to a gene. As DNA, the CDR3 is TGTGCCAGCAGCGTAGTAGTGGCTAGCGGGAGGACGAAAAACATTCAGTACTTC. It codes for CASSVVVASGRTKNIQYF.

The sample holds many counts of this clone. The chain carries TRBV5-8 and TRBJ1-6, with D possibly TRBD1 on 5 matching bases. The CDR3 is 12 amino acids. Germline-derived CDR1 and CDR2 are SGHTS and YDEGEE. Trimming left V 3 bases short and J 13 bases short, with 11 bases between. CDR3: CASSYRGPPLHF. The DNA for the CDR3 is TGTGCCAGCAGCTACCGGGGACCTCCCCTCCACTTT.

Notes on this clone: A read error is possible here, since a much larger clone lies one base away. The chain has TRBV29-1 and TRBJ1-2, with 7 positions matching TRBD1. The CDR3 runs to 11 residues. The V and J ends lost 6 bases and 5 bases, in that order; junction bases with no gene match: 3. Per germline, CDR1 SQVTM and CDR2 ANQGSEA. The CDR3 reads CSVVDRYGYTF. The CDR3 DNA sequence: TGCAGCGTCGTGGACAGGTATGGCTACACCTTC.

This clone was picked up a small number of times. The V and J genes are TRBV6-1 and TRBJ1-5; D unresolved. V shed 4 bases and J shed 7 bases, with 11 bases lying between them. CDR3 length: 13 amino acids. Germline V gene sequence: CDR1 MNHNS, CDR2 SASEGT. The CDR3 bases are TGTGCCAGCAGTGTCCTGGACGGGCAGCCCCAGCATTTT. Translated, it gives CASSVLDGQPQHF.

There are many counts of this clone. The V gene is TRBV6-1, the J gene TRBJ2-7; 7 nucleotides align to TRBD1. The germline CDR1 and CDR2 sequences are MNHNS and SASEGT. CDR3 length equals 13 residues. V was pared by 6 bases and J by 3 bases, with 5 bases of the junction left unmatched. This CDR3 is CASRTGFGYEQYF. CDR3 DNA: TGTGCCAGCAGGACAGGGTTTGGCTACGAGCAGTACTTC.

The rearrangement uses TRBV11-2 and TRBJ1-6; 11 bases fit TRBD1. In germline, CDR1 is SGHAT, CDR2 FQNNGV. Trimming removed 5 bases from V and 10 bases from J; junction bases left unmatched: 4. This CDR3 contains 14 residues. CDR3 sequence (DNA): TGTGCCAGCAGCCAGGGACAGGGGGGATCACCCCTCCACTTT. It codes for CASSQGQGGSPLHF.

The table lists this clone with a count of one. This sequence may be a read error, since a much larger clone differs from it by one base. Other DNA variants within this sample encode the same CDR3. The chain uses TRBV20-1 and TRBJ2-3; the match to TRBD2 covers 8 bases. CDR1 is DFQATT and CDR2 is SNEGSKA in the germline V gene (reference sequence). The CDR3 covers 15 residues. The DNA of the CDR3 is TGCAGTGTTACCCAGCGGGAGCGGCCGGAAGATACGCAATATTTT. Encoded protein: CSVTQRERPEDTQYF.

This clone was observed many times. This chain uses TRBV3-1 with TRBJ2-7; D is unresolved. Trimming removed 5 bases at V and 2 bases at J, with 13 bases between. The CDR3 length is 14 residues. Germline CDR1 and CDR2: LGHDT and YNNKEL (reference sequence). The CDR3 sequence is CASSSSGHPYEQYF. DNA of the CDR3: TGTGCCAGCAGCTCCTCCGGGCACCCCTACGAGCAGTACTTC.